Listed below are T cell receptor beta chains from one sample, sequenced in a study of cytomegalovirus exposure and HLA in healthy donors. This table comes from immunoSEQ multiplex PCR, and its TCRdb copy is limited to in-frame clones, with some not included. The sample lists 120,000 or so clones; 76% were seen once. Sequencing was performed on PBMCs. The receptors originated from a man younger than 40 in good health and CMV-seropositive. The CDR3 runs from the conserved cysteine through the conserved F or W. Fields, in order: J gene, V gene, clone size, D gene, CDR3 DNA, CDR3 protein. D genes are given only for firm matches. Clone size is shown for a subset of rows, as once, few, many or a class of expanded clone.

>TRBJ2-3|TRBV9|.|TRBD2
TGTGCCAGCAGCGTAGGATCCCCCGGGACTAGCGGGGGAACAGATACGCAGTATTTT
CASSVGSPGTSGGTDTQYF
>TRBJ1-2|TRBV5-4|.|TRBD1
TGTGCCAGCAGCTTCGGGGCCAGGGGGGAGGGCTACACCTTC
CASSFGARGEGYTF
>TRBJ2-7|TRBV9|.|.
TGTGCCAGCAGTCCCTGGGGGGACCTCTACGAGCAGTACTTC
CASSPWGDLYEQYF
>TRBJ2-7|TRBV27|few|.
TGTGCCAGCAGTTTCGGGTATTCCTACGAGCAGTACTTC
CASSFGYSYEQYF
>TRBJ2-1|TRBV4-3|few|TRBD2
TGCGCCAGCAGCCAAGATGAAGGACGGGGGGGCCGTGGTGAGCAGTTCTTC
CASSQDEGRGGRGEQFF
>TRBJ2-5|TRBV5-1|.|TRBD2
TGCGCCAGCAGCTCTAGACTAGCGGGGGGCCAGGCGACCCAGTACTTC
CASSSRLAGGQATQYF
>TRBJ1-2|TRBV27|.|TRBD1
TGTGCCAGCAGTTATACAGGGGCTCCTAACTATGGCTACACCTTC
CASSYTGAPNYGYTF
>TRBJ2-1|TRBV4-3|once|TRBD2
TGCGCCAGCAGCCAAGTGGGGGGCGGGGGGGCCTACAATGAGCAGTTCTTC
CASSQVGGGGAYNEQFF
>TRBJ1-3|TRBV9|.|.
TGTGCCAGCAGCGTTGGGAGGTCTGGAAACACCATATATTTT
CASSVGRSGNTIYF
>TRBJ2-5|TRBV6-5|.|.
TGTGCCAGCAGCTTCCTTATGGGAGCTCAGGAGACCCAGTACTTC
CASSFLMGAQETQYF
>TRBJ1-6|TRBV4-3|.|TRBD1
TGCGCCAGCAGCCAGGCGCAGGGGGCCAATTCACCCCTCCACTTT
CASSQAQGANSPLHF
>TRBJ2-3|TRBV19|.|.
TGTGCCAGTAGTCTCTCCCCGGGACTGCAGTATTTT
CASSLSPGLQYF
>TRBJ1-2|TRBV6-1|.|.
TGTGCCAGCAGCAGTACCTTCTATGGCTACACCTTC
CASSSTFYGYTF
>TRBJ1-1|TRBV7-2|.|.
TGTGCCAGCAGCCCGGGACTCCTGAACACTGAAGCTTTCTTT
CASSPGLLNTEAFF
>TRBJ2-4|TRBV4-2|.|TRBD1
TGTGCCAGCAGCCATTTGACAGGGAAAAACATTCAGTACTTC
CASSHLTGKNIQYF
>TRBJ2-3|TRBV18|.|TRBD2
TGTGCCAGCTCACCCCTAGCGGGGGACCCAGATACGCAGTATTTT
CASSPLAGDPDTQYF
>TRBJ1-2|TRBV30|.|TRBD1
TGTGCCTGGAGTGTGGGGACAGGCTATGGCTACACCTTC
CAWSVGTGYGYTF